The 27 T cell receptor beta chains below all came from one sample that was sequenced in a study of PD-1 blockade in classical Hodgkin lymphoma (TCRdb year 2020). The sample's time point label, in plain terms: cycle 1 day 1 (C1D1), immediately before nivolumab initiation. Every trial patient had relapsed after autologous stem cell transplantation, and cohorts A, B and C differed in prior brentuximab vedotin exposure. Receptor amplification or capture employed the immunoSEQ multiplex PCR assay. TCRdb re-hosts the immuneACCESS table, in-frame sequences only. Its copies lack some clones; in the studies checked, an unresolved V gene accounts for under half of them, and the cause for the rest is not known. This sample holds under 15,000 clones; under 90% were observed only once. The ten largest clones represent 22% of the sample. The specimen comprised peripheral blood mononuclear cells (PBMCs), sampled at baseline. The receptors derive from a human donor with classical Hodgkin lymphoma.

The chain employs TRBV10-3 and TRBJ2-2; 10 nucleotides match TRBD1. The ends lost 6 bases at V and 4 bases at J; junction bases unmatched: 11. Per the germline V gene, CDR1 is ENHRY and CDR2 is SYGVKD. The CDR3 is 17 amino acids. Here the CDR3 reads CAISAGQGKKGTGELFF. The DNA for the CDR3 is TGTGCCATCAGCGCGGGACAGGGGAAGAAGGGCACCGGGGAGCTGTTTTTT.

Relative to its sample, this clone is medium-sized (0.01 to 0.1%). This chain joins TRBV19 and TRBJ1-5; D is uncertain. This CDR3 spans 13 amino acids. V was trimmed by 6 bases and J by 6 bases, leaving 12 bases between them. CDR1 LNHDA and CDR2 SQIVND come from the germline V gene (reference sequence). CDR3 nucleotides: TGTGCCAGTAGGCCAACTTTGGGTCAGCCCCAGCATTTT. Residues: CASRPTLGQPQHF.

This clone has a single count. One junction end does not reproduce the germline sequence, and a read error may be involved. This chain links TRBV13 with TRBJ1-1; D gene unclear. The CDR3 is 15 amino acids. CDR1 PRHDT and CDR2 FYEKMQ come from the germline V gene (reference sequence). CDR3: CAGSLYPLMNTEAFF. The DNA of the CDR3 is TGTGCCGGCAGCTTATATCCTCTCATGAACACTGAAGCTTTCTTT.

A word on this clone: In the same sample, other DNA sequences code for this CDR3. The CDR3 loop reads CASSPVLEGDEQYF. The DNA of the CDR3 is TGTGCCAGCTCACCCGTTTTAGAGGGCGACGAGCAGTACTTC. This chain links TRBV18 with TRBJ2-7, with D maybe TRBD2 (5 bases). Germline CDR1 is KGHSH and CDR2 is LQKENI. V was cut by 3 bases and J by 5 bases, with 14 bases left in between. The CDR3 spans 14 residues.

CDR3 protein: CASSLEGGRTAGELFF. The CDR3 DNA reads TGCGCCAGCAGCTTGGAAGGGGGGAGGACAGCAGGGGAGCTGTTTTTT. This chain connects TRBV5-1 to TRBJ2-2; D possibly uses TRBD1 or TRBD2 (6 bases each). Looked up from germline, CDR1 is SGHRS and CDR2 is YFSETQ. The CDR3 is made up of 16 amino acids. V was pared by 0 bases and J by 8 bases, with 17 bases between.

The chain joins TRBV5-4 to TRBJ1-2; D is undetermined. Per germline, CDR1 SGHNT and CDR2 YYREEE (reference sequence). The CDR3 covers 13 residues. V lost 3 bases, J lost 4 bases, and 10 bases lay in between. Written as DNA, the CDR3 is TGTGCCAGCAGCTCGGGAGATTTCTATGGCTACACCTTC. Translation: CASSSGDFYGYTF. Filled out from reference TRBV5-4 and TRBJ1-2, the complete variable domain reads ETGVTQSPTHLIKTRGQQVTLRCSSQSGHNTVSWYQQALGQGPQFIFQYYREEENGRGNFPPRFSGLQFPNYSSELNVNALELDDSALYLCASSSGDFYGYTFGSGTRLTVV.

The chain has TRBV25-1 and TRBJ1-3; D gene uncertain. V was clipped by 1 base and J by 2 bases, with 12 bases between them. The CDR3 consists of 16 residues. Germline V CDR1 and CDR2: MGHDK, SYGVNS. The CDR3 protein is CASSESGSSPGNTIYF. As DNA, the CDR3 is TGTGCCAGCAGTGAATCAGGCTCTTCTCCTGGAAACACCATATATTTT.

The chain joins TRBV6-5 to TRBJ2-7, with 7 bases fitting TRBD1. The length of the CDR3 is 14 residues. Germline V CDR1 and CDR2: MNHEY, SVGAGI. Trimming cost V 5 bases and J 3 bases; bases outside gene matches: 7. The CDR3 bases are TGTGCCAGCAGTACGACGACAGGGTACTACGAGCAGTACTTC. Residues: CASSTTTGYYEQYF.

This clone has just a few counts. The J gene is TRBJ1-3, the V gene TRBV9; perhaps TRBD1 as D (6 bases). Germline V gene lookup returns CDR1 SGDLS and CDR2 YYNGEE. This CDR3 has 16 amino acids. Trimming pared 0 bases from V and 4 bases from J, leaving 14 bases between. CDR3 sequence (DNA): TGTGCCAGCAGCGTAGGGAAGGGGGAATGGGGAAACACCATATATTTT. Its protein is CASSVGKGEWGNTIYF.

V and J are TRBV6-6 and TRBJ1-5, with D possibly matching TRBD1 (6 bases). CDR1 MNHNY and CDR2 SVGAGI come from the germline V gene (reference sequence). The V end lost 4 bases, the J end lost 9 bases, and 16 bases lay between the germline ends. CDR3 length equals 14 residues. This CDR3 is CASSSTGYDPPQHF. As DNA, the CDR3 is TGTGCCAGCAGTTCTACAGGGTATGATCCGCCCCAGCATTTT.

As DNA, the CDR3 is TGTGCCAGCAGTTCGGATTTAGCGGGGGGTCGCGACGAGCAGTACTTC. This sequence encodes CASSSDLAGGRDEQYF. The chain has TRBV13 and TRBJ2-7; 10 nucleotides match TRBD2. Germline trimming cut 6 bases from V and 5 bases from J; bases unmatched to any gene: 13. This CDR3 spans 16 amino acids. Germline lookup yields CDR1 PRHDT and CDR2 FYEKMQ (reference sequence).

The chain uses TRBV10-3 and TRBJ1-1, with no clear D. Germline V gene data show CDR1 as ENHRY and CDR2 as SYGVKD. The CDR3 runs to 12 residues. Trimming removed 11 bases from V and 1 base from J, with 11 bases in between. The CDR3 coding sequence is TGTGCCGGAGGAAGCCCGAACACTGAAGCTTTCTTT. This gives the protein CAGGSPNTEAFF.

This clone was seen a few times. The chain links TRBV7-2 to TRBJ1-4; D may be TRBD1 (5 bases). Germline V lookup: CDR1 SGHTA, CDR2 FQGNSA. This CDR3 comprises 15 residues. Trimming removed 5 bases from V and 7 bases from J, with 17 bases in between. Written as DNA, the CDR3 is TGTGCCAGCAGCCCGGGCCTTGATAGGGGTGAAAAACTGTTTTTT. Its protein is CASSPGLDRGEKLFF.

This chain uses TRBV27 with TRBJ1-1; a weak D match, TRBD1 (5 bases). CDR1 is MNHEY, CDR2 SMNVEV, per germline (reference sequence). The CDR3 length is 15 residues. Trimming took off 3 bases at V and 1 base at J, with 12 bases between the two ends. CDR3 DNA sequence: TGTGCCAGCAGTTTGACAGTGATGCCGAACACTGAAGCTTTCTTT. Its translation is CASSLTVMPNTEAFF.

This clone was observed a single time. The gene calls are TRBV7-9 and TRBJ1-5; a weak D match, TRBD1 (5 bases). This CDR3 contains 15 residues. V lost 2 bases, J lost 6 bases, and 14 bases lay in between. Germline V gene lookup returns CDR1 SEHNR and CDR2 FQNEAQ (reference sequence). CDR3 residues: CASSLSDSQSQPQHF. CDR3 DNA sequence: TGTGCCAGCAGCTTAAGTGACAGCCAAAGTCAGCCCCAGCATTTT.

This chain uses TRBV7-7 with TRBJ2-1; D remains ambiguous. The CDR3 extends over 14 amino acids. Germline loops: CDR1 SSHAT, CDR2 FNYEAQ (reference sequence). V lost 2 bases, J lost 9 bases, and 14 bases lay in between. The DNA of the CDR3 is TGTGCCAGCAGCTTATGGAACGATGATGGTGAGCAGTTCTTC. Amino acids: CASSLWNDDGEQFF.

The V and J genes are TRBV6-1 and TRBJ1-5; 9 bases are shared with TRBD1. CDR1 and CDR2 from the germline V gene are MNHNS and SASEGT. V trimming: 4 bases; J trimming: 7 bases; junction bases outside the gene matches: 11. The CDR3 spans 16 residues. For the CDR3, the DNA is TGTGCCAGCAGTGCGGGGACAGGGATAGATCGCCAGCCCCAGCATTTT. It translates to CASSAGTGIDRQPQHF.

The V call is TRBV2, the J call TRBJ2-7, with D unresolved. Trimming stripped 4 bases from V and 2 bases from J, with 12 bases between. Germline V gives CDR1 SNHLY, CDR2 FYNNEI. The CDR3 extends over 14 amino acids. CDR3 sequence (DNA): TGTGCCAGCAGTGTTGATTTAGGCGCCTACGAGCAGTACTTC. Translating gives CASSVDLGAYEQYF. Based on the CDR3 plus reference TRBV2 and TRBJ2-7, the full variable domain is EPEVTQTPSHQVTQMGQEVILRCVPISNHLYFYWYRQILGQKVEFLVSFYNNEISEKSEIFDDQFSVERPDGSNFTLKIRSTKLEDSAMYFCASSVDLGAYEQYFGPGTRLTVT.

This clone appeared a few times. The V call is TRBV28, the J call TRBJ1-6; a possible D gene is TRBD1 (6 bases). V lost 6 bases and J 10 bases, leaving 19 bases between the germline ends. Germline loops: CDR1 MDHEN, CDR2 SYDVKM. The CDR3 totals 15 residues. CDR3 sequence: CASSIDSGAESPLHF. The CDR3 coding sequence is TGTGCCAGCAGCATCGATTCGGGGGCGGAGTCACCCCTCCACTTT.

The V call is TRBV28, the J call TRBJ1-6, with D perhaps TRBD1 (6 bases). CDR3 length equals 11 residues. Per the germline V gene, CDR1 is MDHEN and CDR2 is SYDVKM. With 7 bases removed from V and 13 bases from J, the gap between germline ends came to 11 bases. The CDR3 spells CASTQGLPLHF. The CDR3 DNA reads TGTGCCAGCACCCAGGGGCTCCCCCTCCACTTT.

V and J are TRBV5-1 and TRBJ2-5; perhaps TRBD2 as D (5 bases). Deletions cut 2 bases from V and 4 bases from J, with 9 bases between. CDR1 and CDR2 (germline): SGHRS, YFSETQ. The CDR3 runs to 13 residues. DNA for the CDR3: TGCGCCAGCAGCTTTGGAGGAGGAGAGACCCAGTACTTC. Translating it yields CASSFGGGETQYF.

The CDR3 nucleotides are TGTGCCAGCAGCCCTCCCTGGAATGAGCAGTTCTTC. Translation gives CASSPPWNEQFF. The gene calls are TRBV7-9 and TRBJ2-1, with D unresolved. Germline V lookup: CDR1 SEHNR, CDR2 FQNEAQ (reference sequence). With 5 bases removed from V and 7 bases from J, the gap between germline ends came to 9 bases. The CDR3 totals 12 residues.

This chain uses TRBV19 with TRBJ2-2; 7 nucleotides match TRBD2. Per germline, CDR1 LNHDA and CDR2 SQIVND (reference sequence). The CDR3 extends over 16 amino acids. The V segment lost 0 bases and the J segment 4 bases; nucleotides outside the gene matches: 5. CDR3 sequence reads: CASSIEAGEGTGELFF. CDR3 DNA: TGTGCCAGTAGTATAGAGGCCGGGGAGGGCACCGGGGAGCTGTTTTTT.

This chain links TRBV6-5 with TRBJ1-2, with TRBD1 as a possible D gene (5 bases). V gave up 7 bases and J gave up 4 bases, with 13 bases separating them. The germline gives CDR1 MNHEY, CDR2 SVGAGI. The CDR3 sequence is 13 residues long. The CDR3 region is CASIDSLTYGYTF. As DNA, the CDR3 is TGTGCCAGCATCGACAGTCTTACCTATGGCTACACCTTC.

The genes are TRBV7-3 and TRBJ2-6; D unclear. The CDR3 totals 16 residues. The germline gives CDR1 SGHTA, CDR2 FQGTGA. V lost 5 bases and J 0 bases, leaving 11 bases between the germline ends. The CDR3 bases are TGTGCCAGCAGCCTTCGACGTGGCTCTGGGGCCAACGTCCTGACTTTC. It is translated as CASSLRRGSGANVLTF.

This CDR3 is CASIPRAGDSYNEQFF. CDR3 sequence (DNA): TGTGCCAGCATTCCCCGGGCGGGGGACTCCTACAATGAGCAGTTCTTC. The chain is built from TRBV27 and TRBJ2-1, with 7 bases identical to TRBD2. The CDR3 contains 16 residues. Per germline, CDR1 MNHEY and CDR2 SMNVEV (reference sequence). Unmatched junction bases numbered 9, after V lost 7 bases and J lost 0 bases.

The CDR3 region is CASSYRTGGMETQYF. The CDR3 coding sequence is TGTGCCAGCAGTTACCGAACAGGGGGCATGGAGACCCAGTACTTC. This chain joins TRBV6-5 and TRBJ2-5; 9 nucleotides line up with TRBD1. The germline CDR1 and CDR2 sequences are MNHEY and SVGAGI. V shed 2 bases and J 5 bases; nucleotides not matched to a gene: 6. CDR3 size: 15 residues.